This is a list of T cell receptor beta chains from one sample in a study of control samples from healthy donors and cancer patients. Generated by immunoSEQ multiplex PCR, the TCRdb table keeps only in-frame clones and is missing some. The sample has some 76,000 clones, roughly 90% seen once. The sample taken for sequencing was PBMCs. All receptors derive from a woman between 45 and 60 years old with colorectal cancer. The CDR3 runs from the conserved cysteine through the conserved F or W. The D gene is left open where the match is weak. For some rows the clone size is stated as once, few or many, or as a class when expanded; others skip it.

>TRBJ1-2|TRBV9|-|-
CASSAGRVNYGYTF
TGTGCCAGCAGCGCGGGGAGGGTTAACTATGGCTACACCTTC
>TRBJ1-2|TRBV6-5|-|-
CASSLTRGGGYTF
TGTGCCAGCAGCCTAACCAGGGGTGGAGGCTACACCTTC
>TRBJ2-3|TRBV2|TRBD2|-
CASSTRLAGVREDTQYF
TGTGCCAGCAGTACTAGACTAGCGGGGGTCAGGGAAGATACGCAGTATTTT
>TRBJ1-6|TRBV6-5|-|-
CASISWGEGSSPLHF
TGTGCCAGCATCAGCTGGGGGGAAGGGAGTTCACCCCTCCACTTT
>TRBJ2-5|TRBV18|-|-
CASSLVLDSETQYF
TGTGCCAGTTCGTTGGTTCTCGACTCAGAGACCCAGTACTTC
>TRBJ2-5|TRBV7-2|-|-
CASSLLPSQETQYF
TGTGCCAGCAGCTTACTACCCTCCCAAGAGACCCAGTACTTC
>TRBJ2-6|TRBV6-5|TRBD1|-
CASRQGSGANVLTF
TGTGCCAGCCGACAGGGGTCTGGGGCCAACGTCCTGACTTTC
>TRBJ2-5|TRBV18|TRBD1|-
CASSPRTGLQETQYF
TGTGCCAGCTCACCTAGGACAGGGCTCCAAGAGACCCAGTACTTC
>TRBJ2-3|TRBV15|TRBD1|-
CATSRAGTGGTDTQYF
TGTGCCACCAGCAGAGCCGGGACAGGAGGCACAGATACGCAGTATTTT
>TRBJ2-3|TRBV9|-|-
CASSVAVGAIQDTQYF
TGTGCCAGCAGCGTAGCTGTGGGGGCCATTCAAGATACGCAGTATTTT
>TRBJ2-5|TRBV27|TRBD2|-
CASSENRGGAQETQYF
TGTGCCAGCAGTGAAAATCGCGGGGGAGCCCAAGAGACCCAGTACTTC
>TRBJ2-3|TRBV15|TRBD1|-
CATSRGPGTGIDTQYF
TGTGCCACCAGCAGAGGTCCCGGGACAGGGATAGATACGCAGTATTTT
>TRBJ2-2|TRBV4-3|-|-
CASSQAPRGGFANTGELFF
TGCGCCAGCAGCCAAGCCCCTCGAGGGGGGTTCGCGAACACCGGGGAGCTGTTTTTT
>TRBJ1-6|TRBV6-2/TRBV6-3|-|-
CASSSGQIYNSPLHF
TGTGCCAGCAGTAGTGGACAAATATATAATTCACCCCTCCACTTT
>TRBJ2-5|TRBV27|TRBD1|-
CASSPRGTVISMDQYF
TGTGCCAGCAGTCCAAGAGGGACAGTCATCTCAATGGACCAGTACTTC
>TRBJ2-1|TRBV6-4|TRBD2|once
CASSLGGGVDEQFF
TGTGCCAGCAGTTTGGGCGGGGGTGTAGATGAGCAGTTCTTC
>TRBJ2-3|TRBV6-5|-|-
CASRPGASTDTQYF
TGTGCCAGCCGTCCGGGGGCTAGCACAGATACGCAGTATTTT
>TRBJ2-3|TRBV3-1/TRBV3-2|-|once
CASSQVETGAGTDTQYF
TGTGCCAGCAGCCAAGTGGAGACGGGGGCCGGCACAGATACGCAGTATTTT
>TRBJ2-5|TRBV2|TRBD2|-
CASSGGTSGAKTQYF
TGTGCCAGCAGTGGGGGGACTAGCGGGGCAAAGACCCAGTACTTC
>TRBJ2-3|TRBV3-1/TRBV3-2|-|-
CASSQVGGTQYF
TGTGCCAGCAGCCAAGTAGGCGGTACGCAGTATTTT
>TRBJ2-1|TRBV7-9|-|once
CASGSYNEQFF
TGTGCCAGCGGCTCCTACAATGAGCAGTTCTTC
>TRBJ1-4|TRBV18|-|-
CASSPTLLPNEKLFF
TGTGCCAGCTCACCGACATTACTCCCCAATGAAAAACTGTTTTTT
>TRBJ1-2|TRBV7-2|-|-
CASSLYRLDYGYTF
TGTGCCAGCAGCTTGTATAGGCTGGACTATGGCTACACCTTC
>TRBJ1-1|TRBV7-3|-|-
CASSRQANTEAFF
TGTGCCAGCAGCCGACAGGCGAACACTGAAGCTTTCTTT
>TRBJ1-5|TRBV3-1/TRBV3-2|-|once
CASSQDMGPNQPQHF
TGTGCCAGCAGCCAAGATATGGGACCCAATCAGCCCCAGCATTTT
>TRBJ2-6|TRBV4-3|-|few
CASSQGGHSGANVLTF
TGCGCCAGCAGCCAAGGGGGGCACTCTGGGGCCAACGTCCTGACTTTC
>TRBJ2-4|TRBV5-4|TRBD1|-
CASSLAGDSKNIQYF
TGTGCCAGCAGCTTGGCCGGGGACAGCAAAAACATTCAGTACTTC
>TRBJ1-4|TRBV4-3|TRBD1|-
CASSQPAGTGQHDRGEKLFF
TGCGCCAGCAGCCAACCTGCGGGGACAGGTCAGCATGATCGGGGCGAAAAACTGTTTTTT
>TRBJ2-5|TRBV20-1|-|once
CSASLGGGGETQYF
TGCAGTGCTAGTTTGGGGGGGGGCGGAGAGACCCAGTACTTC
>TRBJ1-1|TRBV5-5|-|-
CASSLRPGENTEAFF
TGTGCCAGCAGCTTGCGGCCTGGGGAGAACACTGAAGCTTTCTTT
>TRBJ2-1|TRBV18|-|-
CASSPPAGRTYNEQFF
TGTGCCAGCTCACCACCAGCAGGGAGGACCTACAATGAGCAGTTCTTC
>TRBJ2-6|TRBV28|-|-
CASSPGDISGANVLTF
TGTGCCAGCAGTCCCGGGGACATCTCTGGGGCCAACGTCCTGACTTTC
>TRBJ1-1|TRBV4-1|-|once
CASSQVPGVNTEAFF
TGCGCCAGCAGCCAAGTTCCGGGGGTGAACACTGAAGCTTTCTTT
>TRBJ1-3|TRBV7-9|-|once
CASSPSSNTIYF
TGTGCCAGCAGCCCTTCGAGCAACACCATATATTTT
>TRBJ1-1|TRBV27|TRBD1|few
CASSLSTGGDTEAFF
TGTGCCAGCAGTTTATCCACAGGGGGGGACACTGAAGCTTTCTTT
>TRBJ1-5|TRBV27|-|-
CASTKTGLGLSNQPQHF
TGTGCCAGCACTAAGACAGGCTTGGGGCTTAGCAATCAGCCCCAGCATTTT
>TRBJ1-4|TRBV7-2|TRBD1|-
CASSLETGDEKLFF
TGTGCCAGCAGCTTAGAAACAGGGGATGAAAAACTGTTTTTT
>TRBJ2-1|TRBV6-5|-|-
CASSNGGLSYNEQFF
TGTGCCAGCAGTAACGGGGGCCTATCCTACAATGAGCAGTTCTTC
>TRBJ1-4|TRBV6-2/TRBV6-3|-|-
CASSYGGGGTNEKLFF
TGTGCCAGCAGTTACGGCGGGGGAGGGACTAATGAAAAACTGTTTTTT
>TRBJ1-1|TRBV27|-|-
CASSLSANLGTEAFF
TGTGCCAGCAGTTTATCGGCTAACCTGGGGACTGAAGCTTTCTTT